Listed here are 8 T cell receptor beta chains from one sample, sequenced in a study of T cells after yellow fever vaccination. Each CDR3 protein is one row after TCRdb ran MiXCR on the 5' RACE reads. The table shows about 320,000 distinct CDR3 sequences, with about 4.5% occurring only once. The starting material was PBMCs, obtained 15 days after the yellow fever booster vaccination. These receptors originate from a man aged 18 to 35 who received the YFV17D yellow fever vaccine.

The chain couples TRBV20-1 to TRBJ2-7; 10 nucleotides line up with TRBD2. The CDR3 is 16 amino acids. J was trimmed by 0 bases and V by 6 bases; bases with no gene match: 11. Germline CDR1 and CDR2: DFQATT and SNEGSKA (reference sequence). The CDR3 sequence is CSASSRLAGNSYEQYF. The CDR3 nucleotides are TGCAGTGCAAGCTCCCGACTAGCGGGCAACTCCTACGAGCAGTACTTC.

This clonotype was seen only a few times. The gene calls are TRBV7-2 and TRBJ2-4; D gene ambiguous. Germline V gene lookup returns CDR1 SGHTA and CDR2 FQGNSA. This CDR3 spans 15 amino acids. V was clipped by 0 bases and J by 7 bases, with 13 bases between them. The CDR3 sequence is CASSLAPGSENIQYF. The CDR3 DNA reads TGTGCCAGCAGCTTAGCGCCTGGGTCGGAGAACATTCAGTACTTC.

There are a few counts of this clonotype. The CDR3 region is CASSLTSGVGYTF. Here the CDR3 DNA reads TGTGCCAGTTCCCTGACAAGCGGAGTGGGCTACACCTTC. The rearrangement links TRBV19 to TRBJ1-2, with D unresolved. V dropped 8 bases and J dropped 8 bases, with 18 bases sitting between them. The CDR3 has 13 residues. Germline CDR1 reads LNHDA; CDR2 reads SQIVND (reference sequence).

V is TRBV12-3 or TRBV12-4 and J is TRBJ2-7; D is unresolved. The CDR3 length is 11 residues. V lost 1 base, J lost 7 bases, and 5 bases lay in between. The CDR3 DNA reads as TGTGCCAGCAGTTTAGAGGCGGAGCAGTACTTC. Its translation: CASSLEAEQYF.

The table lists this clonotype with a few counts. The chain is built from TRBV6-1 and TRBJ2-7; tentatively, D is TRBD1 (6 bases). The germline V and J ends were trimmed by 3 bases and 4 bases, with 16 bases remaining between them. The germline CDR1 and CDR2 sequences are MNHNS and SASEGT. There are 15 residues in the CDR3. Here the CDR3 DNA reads TGTGCCAGCAGTGAGTTTCCCCCGGGACAATACGAGCAGTACGTC. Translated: CASSEFPPGQYEQYV.

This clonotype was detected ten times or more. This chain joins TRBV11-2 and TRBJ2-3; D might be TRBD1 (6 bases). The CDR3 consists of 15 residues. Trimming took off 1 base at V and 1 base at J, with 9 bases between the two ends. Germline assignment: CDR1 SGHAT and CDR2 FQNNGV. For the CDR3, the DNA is TGTGCCAGCAGCTTAGGGGGGACACGCACAGATACGCAGTATTTT. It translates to CASSLGGTRTDTQYF.

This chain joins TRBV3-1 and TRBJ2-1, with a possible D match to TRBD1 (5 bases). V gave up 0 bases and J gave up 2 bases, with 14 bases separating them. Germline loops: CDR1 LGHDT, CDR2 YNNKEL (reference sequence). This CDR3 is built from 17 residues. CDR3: CASSQDYGHAAYNEQFF. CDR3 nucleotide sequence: TGTGCCAGCAGCCAAGATTACGGACACGCTGCCTACAATGAGCAGTTCTTC.

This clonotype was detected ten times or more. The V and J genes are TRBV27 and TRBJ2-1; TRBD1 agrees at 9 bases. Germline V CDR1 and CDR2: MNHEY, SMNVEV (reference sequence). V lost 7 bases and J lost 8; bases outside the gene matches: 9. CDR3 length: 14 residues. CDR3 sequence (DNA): TGTGCCAGCACCAGGCGGACAGGGGTCCATGAGCAGTTCTTC. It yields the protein CASTRRTGVHEQFF.